These 2 T cell receptor beta chains originate from one sample sequenced in a study of blood T cell repertoires in COVID-19. Produced via immunoSEQ multiplex PCR; TCRdb's table is partial and in-frame only. Among roughly 400,000 clones listed, roughly 87% were seen once. What was sequenced was PBMCs or T cells enriched from blood (not recorded which). Every receptor here comes from a woman aged 40 to 50 with acute COVID-19.

In this sample, this clone turned up a few times. This sequence joins TRBV24-1 and TRBJ1-6; tentative D call: TRBD1 (5 bases). V gave up 6 bases and J gave up 6 bases, with 11 bases separating them. CDR3 length: 14 amino acids. In germline, CDR1 is KGHDR, CDR2 SFDVKD. CDR3: CATSSGDPNSPLHF. In DNA, the CDR3 is TGTGCCACCAGTTCGGGGGACCCTAATTCACCCCTCCACTTT.

This clone was seen a single time. The chain combines TRBV21-1 with TRBJ2-1; the D call in the table, TRBD1, was not verified against the DNA. TRBV21-1 has pseudogene status. The CDR3 contains 16 residues. CDR3 amino acids: CASSKRGAASYNEQFF. As DNA, the CDR3 is TGTGCCAGCAGCAAACGTGGGGCAGCTTCCTACAATGAGCAGTTCTTC.